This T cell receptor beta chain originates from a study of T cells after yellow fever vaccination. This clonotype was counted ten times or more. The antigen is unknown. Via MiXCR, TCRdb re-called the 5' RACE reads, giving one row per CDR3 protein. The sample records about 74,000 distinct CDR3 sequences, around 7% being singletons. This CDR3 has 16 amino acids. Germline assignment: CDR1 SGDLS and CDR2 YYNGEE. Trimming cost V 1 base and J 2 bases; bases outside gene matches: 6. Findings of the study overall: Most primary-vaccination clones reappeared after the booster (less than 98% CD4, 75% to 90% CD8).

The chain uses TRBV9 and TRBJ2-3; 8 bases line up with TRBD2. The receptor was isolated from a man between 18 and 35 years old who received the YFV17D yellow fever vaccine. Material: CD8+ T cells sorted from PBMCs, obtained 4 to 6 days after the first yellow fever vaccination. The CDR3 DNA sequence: TGTGCCAGCAGCGTATACGGGGGGGGCAACACAGATACGCAGTATTTT. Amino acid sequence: CASSVYGGGNTDTQYF.